A single sample is the source of the 13 T cell receptor beta chains below, sequenced in a study of OX40 agonist ivuxolimab in advanced cancers. TCRdb keeps only in-frame clones here, not all; method: immunoSEQ multiplex PCR. This sample yields some 68,000 clones, of which around nine tenths are seen a single time; more than 2% belongs to the top ten. This sample comprised CD4+ or CD8+ T cells sorted from blood, obtained in a trial of the OX40 agonist ivuxolimab. The origin of the receptors is an adult with an advanced solid tumor such as melanoma, head and neck, liver or kidney cancer.

The rearrangement uses TRBV5-1 and TRBJ2-7; 8 bases map to TRBD1. The CDR3 covers 17 residues. Looked up from germline, CDR1 is SGHRS and CDR2 is YFSETQ. J was trimmed by 0 bases and V by 4 bases; bases with no gene match: 12. The CDR3, as DNA: TGCGCCAGCAGCCCCCCTGTGCAGGGGGCGCTCTCCTACGAGCAGTACTTC. This sequence encodes CASSPPVQGALSYEQYF. Full variable domain (missing parts from reference TRBV5-1 and TRBJ2-7): KAGVTQTPRYLIKTRGQQVTLSCSPISGHRSVSWYQQTPGQGLQFLFEYFSETQRNKGNFPGRFSGRQFSNSRSEMNVSTLELGDSALYLCASSPPVQGALSYEQYFGPGTRLTVT.

This clone has more than one count but fewer than ten. The chain carries TRBV9 and TRBJ2-7; a possible D gene is TRBD1 (5 bases). Germline V lookup: CDR1 SGDLS, CDR2 YYNGEE. The V gene lost 0 bases and the J gene lost 2 bases, with 9 bases spanning the gap. The CDR3 is 14 amino acids. The CDR3 coding sequence is TGTGCCAGCAGCGTAGACGCAGGGACCTACGAGCAGTACTTC. It translates to CASSVDAGTYEQYF.

This clone has only a few counts. Other DNA sequences of this sample code for an identical CDR3. This chain connects TRBV5-1 to TRBJ1-1, with 7 bases lining up with TRBD1. This CDR3 is 14 amino acids long. Per the germline V gene, CDR1 is SGHRS and CDR2 is YFSETQ. The junction had 4 bases not matched to a gene; V was cut back by 4 bases and J by 1 base. CDR3 sequence: CASSGGTANTEAFF. The CDR3 DNA reads as TGCGCCAGCAGCGGCGGGACAGCGAACACTGAAGCTTTCTTT.

The chain recombines TRBV5-4 with TRBJ2-3, with 8 bases matching TRBD2. The CDR3 is 18 amino acids. CDR1 and CDR2 from the germline V gene are SGHNT and YYREEE (reference sequence). Germline trimming cut 1 base from V and 4 bases from J; bases unmatched to any gene: 14. The CDR3 is CASSLIRGAGEGADTQYF. The CDR3 bases are TGTGCCAGCAGCTTGATAAGGGGAGCGGGAGAGGGGGCAGATACGCAGTATTTT.

Note on this clone: A read error may account for a junction end that differs from germline. V usage is TRBV18 and J usage is TRBJ1-1; D is perhaps TRBD1 (6 bases). Germline CDR1 is KGHSH and CDR2 is LQKENI. CDR3 size: 13 residues. CDR3: CASSPQGTTEAFF. The CDR3 DNA sequence: TGTGCCAGCTCGCCACAGGGAACCACTGAAGCTTTCTTT.

The chain employs TRBV11-2 and TRBJ2-5, with D perhaps TRBD2 (5 bases). V lost 0 bases to trimming and J lost 4 bases, with 6 bases between them. The CDR3 totals 13 residues. The germline CDR1 and CDR2 sequences are SGHAT and FQNNGV. CDR3 sequence: CASSLEGGETQYF. The CDR3 nucleotides are TGTGCCAGCAGCTTAGAAGGAGGAGAGACCCAGTACTTC.

In nucleotides, the CDR3 is TGCGCCAGCAGTGAGCGGCAGGGAGACACTGAAGCTTTCTTT. Protein product: CASSERQGDTEAFF. The V and J genes are TRBV10-1 and TRBJ1-1; D might be TRBD1 (5 bases). From germline, CDR1 is WNHNN and CDR2 SYGVQD (reference sequence). The CDR3 has 14 residues. With 2 bases removed from V and 3 bases from J, the gap between germline ends came to 10 bases.

This chain joins TRBV5-1 and TRBJ2-7; D might be TRBD2 (6 bases). Trimming left V 0 bases short and J 2 bases short, with 18 bases between. The CDR3 is 17 residues long. CDR1 and CDR2 from the germline V gene are SGHRS and YFSETQ. CDR3 sequence reads: CASSLGPSGASAYEQYF. In DNA, the CDR3 is TGCGCCAGCAGCTTGGGTCCCTCTGGGGCTAGCGCCTACGAGCAGTACTTC. Using reference TRBV5-1 and TRBJ2-7 for the parts outside the CDR3, the full variable domain is KAGVTQTPRYLIKTRGQQVTLSCSPISGHRSVSWYQQTPGQGLQFLFEYFSETQRNKGNFPGRFSGRQFSNSRSEMNVSTLELGDSALYLCASSLGPSGASAYEQYFGPGTRLTVT.

This rearrangement joins TRBV6-5 to TRBJ2-7, with 8 bases aligning to TRBD2. The CDR3 contains 15 residues. The trim removed 5 bases at V and 2 bases at J, leaving 8 bases unmatched. In germline, CDR1 is MNHEY, CDR2 SVGAGI. Written as DNA, the CDR3 is TGTGCCAGCAGTCGTTATAGCGGGGCTACCTACGAGCAGTACTTC. It encodes CASSRYSGATYEQYF.

This clone was seen a handful of times. The chain couples TRBV5-1 to TRBJ1-4, with 9 bases matching TRBD1. CDR3 size: 14 residues. CDR1 SGHRS and CDR2 YFSETQ come from the germline V gene. V gave up 1 base and J gave up 11 bases; unmatched junction bases: 6. The CDR3 protein is CASSLWDREEKLFF. The CDR3 region has the DNA TGCGCCAGCAGCTTGTGGGACAGGGAAGAGAAACTGTTTTTT. Full variable domain (rest looked up from reference TRBV5-1 and TRBJ1-4): KAGVTQTPRYLIKTRGQQVTLSCSPISGHRSVSWYQQTPGQGLQFLFEYFSETQRNKGNFPGRFSGRQFSNSRSEMNVSTLELGDSALYLCASSLWDREEKLFFGSGTQLSVL.

J is TRBJ2-2 and V is TRBV4-1, with D perhaps matching TRBD1 (5 bases). The V and J ends lost 3 bases and 1 base respectively, with 12 bases between them. This CDR3 spans 16 amino acids. In germline, CDR1 is MGHRA, CDR2 YSYEKL. CDR3 in DNA: TGCGCCAGCAGCCAGTACGGACAAGGGAACACCGGGGAGCTGTTTTTT. Translating it yields CASSQYGQGNTGELFF.

The rearrangement joins TRBV7-9 to TRBJ1-3, with TRBD1 as a possible D gene (5 bases). CDR3 length: 19 amino acids. Germline CDR1 reads SEHNR; CDR2 reads FQNEAQ (reference sequence). The V end lost 2 bases, the J end lost 3 bases, and 23 bases lay between the germline ends. CDR3 region: CASSLPLQGGSRDGNTIYF. The CDR3 DNA is TGTGCCAGCAGCTTACCGCTCCAGGGAGGAAGCAGGGATGGAAACACCATATATTTT.

The chain joins TRBV11-3 to TRBJ2-7; 7 bases line up with TRBD1. The CDR3 is 15 residues long. Germline V gene data show CDR1 as SGHNT and CDR2 as YENEEA. Trimming cost V 5 bases and J 3 bases; bases outside gene matches: 10. In DNA, the CDR3 is TGTGCCAGCAGCCCGCGACCGACAGGGAGCTACGAGCAGTACTTC. Amino acid sequence: CASSPRPTGSYEQYF.